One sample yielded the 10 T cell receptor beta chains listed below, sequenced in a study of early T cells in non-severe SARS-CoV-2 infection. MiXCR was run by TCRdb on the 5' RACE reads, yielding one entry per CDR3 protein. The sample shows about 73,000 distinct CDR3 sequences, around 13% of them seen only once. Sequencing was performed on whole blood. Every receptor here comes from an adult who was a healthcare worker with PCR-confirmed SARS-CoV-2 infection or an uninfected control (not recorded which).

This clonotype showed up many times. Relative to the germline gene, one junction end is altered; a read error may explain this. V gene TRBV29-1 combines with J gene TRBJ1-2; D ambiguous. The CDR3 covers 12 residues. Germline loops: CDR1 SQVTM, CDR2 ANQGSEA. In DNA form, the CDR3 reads TGCAGCGCTGAACAAGGAAGCTATGGCTACACCTTC. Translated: CSAEQGSYGYTF. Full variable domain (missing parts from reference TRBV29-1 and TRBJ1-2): SAVISQKPSRDICQRGTSLTIQCQVDSQVTMMFWYRQQPGQSLTLIATANQGSEATYESGFVIDKFPISRPNLTFSTLTVSNMSPEDSSIYLCSAEQGSYGYTFGSGTRLTVV.

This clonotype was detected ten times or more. The CDR3 sequence is CASSLVTGQVSGNTIYF. CDR3 nucleotides: TGTGCCAGCAGCTTAGTGACGGGGCAAGTCTCTGGAAACACCATATATTTT. The rearrangement uses TRBV7-8 and TRBJ1-3; TRBD1 might be the D (5 bases). The CDR3 contains 17 residues. Germline CDR1 reads SGHVS; CDR2 reads FQNEAQ. V was pared by 1 base and J by 0 bases, with 13 bases between. Full variable domain (remainder filled in from reference TRBV7-8 and TRBJ1-3): GAGVSQSPRYKVAKRGQDVALRCDPISGHVSLFWYQQALGQGPEFLTYFQNEAQLDKSGLPSDRFFAERPEGSVSTLKIQRTQQEDSAVYLCASSLVTGQVSGNTIYFGEGSWLTVV.

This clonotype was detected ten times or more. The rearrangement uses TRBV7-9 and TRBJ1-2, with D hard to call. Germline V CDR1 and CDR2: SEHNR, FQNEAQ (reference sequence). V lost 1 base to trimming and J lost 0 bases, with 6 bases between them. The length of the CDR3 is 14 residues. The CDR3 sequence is CASSLVIPNYGYTF. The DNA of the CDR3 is TGTGCCAGCAGCTTAGTCATACCTAACTATGGCTACACCTTC.

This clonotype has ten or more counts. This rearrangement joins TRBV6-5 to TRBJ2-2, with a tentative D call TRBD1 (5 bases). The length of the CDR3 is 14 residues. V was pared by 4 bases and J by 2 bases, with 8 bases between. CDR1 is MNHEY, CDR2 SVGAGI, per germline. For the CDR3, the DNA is TGTGCCAGCAGTTTACAGGCTAACACCGGGGAGCTGTTTTTT. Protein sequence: CASSLQANTGELFF.

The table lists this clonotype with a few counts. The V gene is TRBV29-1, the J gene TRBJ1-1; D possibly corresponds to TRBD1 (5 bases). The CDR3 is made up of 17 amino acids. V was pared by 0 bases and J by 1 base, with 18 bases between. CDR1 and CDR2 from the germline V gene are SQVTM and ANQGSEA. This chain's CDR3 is CSVEDLLTGLKNTEAFF. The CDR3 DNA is TGCAGCGTTGAAGATCTTCTCACAGGCCTAAAGAACACTGAAGCTTTCTTT.

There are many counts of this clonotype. The CDR3 DNA reads as TGTGCCAGCAGCCAAGATTTGGACAGGGGGAGGTCCCTCCACTTT. This sequence encodes CASSQDLDRGRSLHF. The chain carries TRBV3-1 and TRBJ1-6; 10 bases match TRBD1. The germline gives CDR1 LGHDT, CDR2 YNNKEL (reference sequence). Trimming removed 0 bases from V and 14 bases from J; junction bases left unmatched: 7. This CDR3 spans 15 amino acids.

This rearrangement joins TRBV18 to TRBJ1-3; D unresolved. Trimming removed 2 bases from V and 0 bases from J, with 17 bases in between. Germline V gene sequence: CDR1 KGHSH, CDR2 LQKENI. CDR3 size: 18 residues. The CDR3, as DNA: TGTGCCAGCTCACCAACCTCTGACATCCCGAGCTCTGGAAACACCATATATTTT. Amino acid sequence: CASSPTSDIPSSGNTIYF. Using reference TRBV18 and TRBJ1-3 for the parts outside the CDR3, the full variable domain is NAGVMQNPRHLVRRRGQEARLRCSPMKGHSHVYWYRQLPEEGLKFMVYLQKENIIDESGMPKERFSAEFPKEGPSILRIQQVVRGDSAAYFCASSPTSDIPSSGNTIYFGEGSWLTVV.

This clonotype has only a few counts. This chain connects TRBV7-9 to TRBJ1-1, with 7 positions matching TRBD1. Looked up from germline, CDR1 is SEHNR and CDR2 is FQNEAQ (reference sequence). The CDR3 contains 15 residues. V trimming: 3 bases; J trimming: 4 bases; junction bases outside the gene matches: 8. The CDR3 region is CASSFHTGAVTEAFF. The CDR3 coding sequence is TGTGCCAGCAGCTTCCATACAGGGGCGGTCACTGAAGCTTTCTTT.

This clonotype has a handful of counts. The CDR3 here is CSVGGTGGTEAFF. DNA for the CDR3: TGCAGCGTTGGAGGGACAGGGGGCACTGAAGCTTTCTTT. The chain uses TRBV29-1 and TRBJ1-1; TRBD1 matches at 11 bases. CDR1 SQVTM and CDR2 ANQGSEA come from the germline V gene. The ends lost 4 bases at V and 4 bases at J; junction bases unmatched: 2. This CDR3 contains 13 residues.

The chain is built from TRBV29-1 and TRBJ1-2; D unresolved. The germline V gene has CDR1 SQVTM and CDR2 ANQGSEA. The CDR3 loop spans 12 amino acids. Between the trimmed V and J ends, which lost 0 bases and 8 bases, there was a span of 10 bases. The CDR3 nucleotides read TGCAGCGTTGAAGATCTTGGAGGAGGCTACACCTTC. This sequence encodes CSVEDLGGGYTF.